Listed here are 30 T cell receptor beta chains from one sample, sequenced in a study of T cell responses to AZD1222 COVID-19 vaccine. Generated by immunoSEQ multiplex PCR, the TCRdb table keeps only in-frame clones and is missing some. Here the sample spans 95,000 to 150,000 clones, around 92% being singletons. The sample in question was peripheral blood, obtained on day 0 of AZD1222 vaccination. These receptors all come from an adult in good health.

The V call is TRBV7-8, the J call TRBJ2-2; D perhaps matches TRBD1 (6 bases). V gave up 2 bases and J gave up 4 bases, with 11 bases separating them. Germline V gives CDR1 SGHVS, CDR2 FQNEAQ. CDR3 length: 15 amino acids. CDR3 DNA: TGTGCCAGCAGCTTAATGGGGGCGAGCACCGGGGAGCTGTTTTTT. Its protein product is CASSLMGASTGELFF.

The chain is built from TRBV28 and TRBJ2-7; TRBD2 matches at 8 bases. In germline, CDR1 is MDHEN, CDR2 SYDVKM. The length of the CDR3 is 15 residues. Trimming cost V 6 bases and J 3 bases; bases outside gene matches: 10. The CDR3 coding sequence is TGTGCCAGCAGCCTCCGGACTAGCACCATCTACGAGCAGTACTTC. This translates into CASSLRTSTIYEQYF.

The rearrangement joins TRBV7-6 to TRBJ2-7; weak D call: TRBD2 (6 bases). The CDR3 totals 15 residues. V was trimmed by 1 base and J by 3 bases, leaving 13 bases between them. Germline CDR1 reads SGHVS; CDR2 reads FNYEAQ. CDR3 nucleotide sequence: TGTGCCAGCAGCTTAGAGGAGGGACCCCTCTACGAGCAGTACTTC. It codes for CASSLEEGPLYEQYF.

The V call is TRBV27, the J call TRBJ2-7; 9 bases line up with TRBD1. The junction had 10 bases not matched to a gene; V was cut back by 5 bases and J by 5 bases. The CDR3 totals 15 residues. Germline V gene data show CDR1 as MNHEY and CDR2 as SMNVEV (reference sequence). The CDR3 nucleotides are TGTGCCAGCAGTCCTTCCGGGACAGGGAACCACGAGCAGTACTTC. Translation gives CASSPSGTGNHEQYF.

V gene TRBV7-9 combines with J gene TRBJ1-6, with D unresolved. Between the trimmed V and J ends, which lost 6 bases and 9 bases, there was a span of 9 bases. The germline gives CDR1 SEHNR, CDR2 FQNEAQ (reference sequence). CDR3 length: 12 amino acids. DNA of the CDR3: TGTGCCAGCAGTTCGGACTCTTCACCCCTCCACTTT. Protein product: CASSSDSSPLHF.

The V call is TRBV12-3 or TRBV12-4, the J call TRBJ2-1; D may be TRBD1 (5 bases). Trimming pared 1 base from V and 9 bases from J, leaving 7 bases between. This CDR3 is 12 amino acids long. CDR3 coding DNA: TGTGCCAGCAGTTTAGGGGGCAGTGAGCAGTTCTTC. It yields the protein CASSLGGSEQFF.

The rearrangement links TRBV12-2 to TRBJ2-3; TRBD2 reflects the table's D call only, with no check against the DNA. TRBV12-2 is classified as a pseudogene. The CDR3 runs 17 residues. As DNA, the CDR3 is TGTGCAAGTTGGCCCCGTCGGACCAGCGGGGACACAGATACGCAGTATTTT. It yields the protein CASWPRRTSGDTDTQYF.

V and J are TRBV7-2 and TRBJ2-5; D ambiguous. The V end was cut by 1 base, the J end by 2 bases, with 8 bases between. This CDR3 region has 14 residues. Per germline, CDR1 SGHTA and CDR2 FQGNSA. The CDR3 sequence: CASSLGLQQETQYF. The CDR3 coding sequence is TGTGCCAGCAGCTTAGGGTTACAGCAAGAGACCCAGTACTTC.

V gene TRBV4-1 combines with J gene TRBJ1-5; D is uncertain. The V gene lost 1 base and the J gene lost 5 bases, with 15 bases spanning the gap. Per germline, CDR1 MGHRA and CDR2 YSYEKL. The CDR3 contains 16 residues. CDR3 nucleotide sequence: TGCGCCAGCAGCCAAGCCTTGGGAGGGTACGATCAGCCCCAGCATTTT. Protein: CASSQALGGYDQPQHF.

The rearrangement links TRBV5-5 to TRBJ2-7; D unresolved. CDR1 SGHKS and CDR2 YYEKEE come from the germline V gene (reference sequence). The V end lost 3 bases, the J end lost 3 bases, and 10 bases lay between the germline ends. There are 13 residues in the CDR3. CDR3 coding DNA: TGTGCCAGCAGCTCCGGACGGAACTACGAGCAGTACTTC. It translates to CASSSGRNYEQYF.

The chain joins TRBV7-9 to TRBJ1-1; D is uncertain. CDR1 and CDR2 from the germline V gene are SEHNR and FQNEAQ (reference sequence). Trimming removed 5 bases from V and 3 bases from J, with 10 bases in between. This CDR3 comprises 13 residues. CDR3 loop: CASSLTGYTEAFF. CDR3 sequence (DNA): TGTGCCAGCAGCCTTACCGGGTACACTGAAGCTTTCTTT.

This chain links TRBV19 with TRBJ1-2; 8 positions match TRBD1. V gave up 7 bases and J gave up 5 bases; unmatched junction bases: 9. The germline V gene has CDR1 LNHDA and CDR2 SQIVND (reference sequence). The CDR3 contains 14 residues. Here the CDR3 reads CASIRTGKGYGYTF. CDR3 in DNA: TGTGCCAGTATCCGGACAGGGAAAGGATATGGCTACACCTTC.

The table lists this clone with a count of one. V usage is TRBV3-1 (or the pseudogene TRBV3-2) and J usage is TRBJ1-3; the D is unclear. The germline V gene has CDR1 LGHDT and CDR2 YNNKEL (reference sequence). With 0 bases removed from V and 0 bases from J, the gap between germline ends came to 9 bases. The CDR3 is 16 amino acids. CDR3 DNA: TGTGCCAGCAGCCAAGAAAATCCAGTCTCTGGAAACACCATATATTTT. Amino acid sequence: CASSQENPVSGNTIYF.

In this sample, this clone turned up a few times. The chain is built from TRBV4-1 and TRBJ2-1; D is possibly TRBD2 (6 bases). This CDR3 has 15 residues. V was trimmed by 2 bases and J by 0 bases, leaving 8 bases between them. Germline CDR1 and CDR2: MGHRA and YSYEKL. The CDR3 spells CASSQRGGSYNEQFF. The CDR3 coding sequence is TGCGCCAGCAGCCAACGGGGAGGCTCCTACAATGAGCAGTTCTTC.

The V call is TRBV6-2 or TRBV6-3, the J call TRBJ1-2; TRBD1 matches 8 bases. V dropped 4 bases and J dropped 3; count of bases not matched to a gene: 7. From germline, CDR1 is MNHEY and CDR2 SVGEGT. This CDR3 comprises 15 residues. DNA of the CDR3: TGTGCCAGCAGTTCCCGGACAGGGAACCACTATGGCTACACCTTC. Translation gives CASSSRTGNHYGYTF.

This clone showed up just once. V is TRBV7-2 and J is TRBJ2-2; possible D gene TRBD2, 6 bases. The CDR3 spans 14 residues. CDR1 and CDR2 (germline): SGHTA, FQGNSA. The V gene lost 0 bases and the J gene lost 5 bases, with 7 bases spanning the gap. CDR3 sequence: CASSLAGGTGELFF. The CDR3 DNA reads TGTGCCAGCAGCTTAGCGGGAGGAACCGGGGAGCTGTTTTTT.

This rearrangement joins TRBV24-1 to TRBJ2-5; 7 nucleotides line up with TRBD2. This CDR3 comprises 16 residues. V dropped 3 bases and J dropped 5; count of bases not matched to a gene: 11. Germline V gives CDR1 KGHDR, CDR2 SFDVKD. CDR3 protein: CATSDVRLADGETQYF. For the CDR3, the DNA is TGTGCCACCAGTGATGTCCGTCTAGCGGACGGGGAGACCCAGTACTTC.

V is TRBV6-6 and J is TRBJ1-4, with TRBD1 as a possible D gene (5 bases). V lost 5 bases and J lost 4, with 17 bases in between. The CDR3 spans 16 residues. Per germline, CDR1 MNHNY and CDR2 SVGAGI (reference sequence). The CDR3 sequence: CASSHRGGRGNEKLFF. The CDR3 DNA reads TGTGCCAGCAGTCACCGGGGGGGACGGGGTAATGAAAAACTGTTTTTT.

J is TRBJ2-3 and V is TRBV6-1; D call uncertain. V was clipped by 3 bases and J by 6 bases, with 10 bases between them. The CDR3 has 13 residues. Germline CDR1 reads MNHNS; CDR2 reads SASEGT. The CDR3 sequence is CASSESVRDTQYF. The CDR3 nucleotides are TGTGCCAGCAGTGAGTCGGTACGGGATACGCAGTATTTT.

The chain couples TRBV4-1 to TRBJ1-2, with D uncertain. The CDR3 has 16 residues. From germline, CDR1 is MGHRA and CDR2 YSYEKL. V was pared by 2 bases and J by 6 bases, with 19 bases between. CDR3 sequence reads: CASSQPGKVVRDGYTF. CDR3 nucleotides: TGCGCCAGCAGCCAACCGGGGAAGGTGGTAAGAGATGGCTACACCTTC.

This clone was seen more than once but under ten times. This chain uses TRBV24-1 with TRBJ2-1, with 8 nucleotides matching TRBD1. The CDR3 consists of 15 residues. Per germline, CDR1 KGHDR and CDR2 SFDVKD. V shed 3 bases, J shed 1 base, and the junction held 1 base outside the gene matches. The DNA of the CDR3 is TGTGCCACCAGTGATGGACAGGGTTCCTACAATGAGCAGTTCTTC. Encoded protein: CATSDGQGSYNEQFF.

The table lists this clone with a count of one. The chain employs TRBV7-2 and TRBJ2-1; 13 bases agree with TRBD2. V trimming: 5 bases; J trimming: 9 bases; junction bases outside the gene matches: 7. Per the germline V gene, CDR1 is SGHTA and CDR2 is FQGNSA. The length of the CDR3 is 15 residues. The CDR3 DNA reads TGTGCCAGCAGCACTACTAGCGGGGGGGCTTTTGAGCAGTTCTTC. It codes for CASSTTSGGAFEQFF.

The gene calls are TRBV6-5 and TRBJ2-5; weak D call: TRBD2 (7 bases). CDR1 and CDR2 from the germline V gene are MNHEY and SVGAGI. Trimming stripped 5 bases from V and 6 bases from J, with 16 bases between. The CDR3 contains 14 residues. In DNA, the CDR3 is TGTGCCAGCAGTCCCGAGGGGGGGGGAAAGACCCAGTACTTC. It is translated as CASSPEGGGKTQYF.

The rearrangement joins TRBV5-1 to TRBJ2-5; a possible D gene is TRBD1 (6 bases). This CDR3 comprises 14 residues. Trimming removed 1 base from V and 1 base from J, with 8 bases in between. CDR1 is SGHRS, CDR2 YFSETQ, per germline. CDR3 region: CASSLWGPQETQYF. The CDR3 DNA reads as TGCGCCAGCAGCTTGTGGGGGCCCCAAGAGACCCAGTACTTC.

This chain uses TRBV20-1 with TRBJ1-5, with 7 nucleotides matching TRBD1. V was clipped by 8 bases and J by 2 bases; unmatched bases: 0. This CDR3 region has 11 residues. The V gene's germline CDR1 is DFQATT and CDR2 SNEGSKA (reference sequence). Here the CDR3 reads CSTGGNQPQHF. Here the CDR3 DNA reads TGCAGTACAGGGGGCAATCAGCCCCAGCATTTT.

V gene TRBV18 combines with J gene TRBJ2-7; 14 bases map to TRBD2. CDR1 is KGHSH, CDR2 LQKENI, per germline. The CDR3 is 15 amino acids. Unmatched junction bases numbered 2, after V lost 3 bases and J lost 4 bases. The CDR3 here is CASSPTSGGAYEQYF. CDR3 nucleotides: TGTGCCAGCTCACCGACTAGCGGGGGGGCGTACGAGCAGTACTTC.

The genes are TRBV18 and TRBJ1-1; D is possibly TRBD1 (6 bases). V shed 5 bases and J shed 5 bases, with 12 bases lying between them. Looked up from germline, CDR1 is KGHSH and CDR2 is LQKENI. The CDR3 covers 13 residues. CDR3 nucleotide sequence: TGTGCCAGCTCAAGTAAGGGGGAGACTGAAGCTTTCTTT. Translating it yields CASSSKGETEAFF.

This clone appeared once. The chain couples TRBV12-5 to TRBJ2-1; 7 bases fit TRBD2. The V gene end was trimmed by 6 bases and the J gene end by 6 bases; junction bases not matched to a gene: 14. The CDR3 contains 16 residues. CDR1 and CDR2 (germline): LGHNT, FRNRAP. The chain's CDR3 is CASGSPGAGVGNEQFF. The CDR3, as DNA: TGTGCTAGTGGCTCACCCGGCGCGGGAGTCGGCAATGAGCAGTTCTTC. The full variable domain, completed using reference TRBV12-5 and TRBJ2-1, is DARVTQTPRHKVTEMGQEVTMRCQPILGHNTVFWYRQTMMQGLELLAYFRNRAPLDDSGMPKDRFSAEMPDATLATLKIQPSEPRDSAVYFCASGSPGAGVGNEQFFGPGTRLTVL.

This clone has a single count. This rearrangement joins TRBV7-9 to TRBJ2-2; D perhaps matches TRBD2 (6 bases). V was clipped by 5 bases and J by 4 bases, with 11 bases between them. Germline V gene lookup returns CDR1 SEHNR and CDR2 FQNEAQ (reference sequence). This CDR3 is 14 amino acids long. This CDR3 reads CASSRDFPTGELFF. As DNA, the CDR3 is TGTGCCAGCAGCCGGGACTTTCCCACCGGGGAGCTGTTTTTT. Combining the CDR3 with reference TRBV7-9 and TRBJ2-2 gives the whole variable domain DTGVSQNPRHKITKRGQNVTFRCDPISEHNRLYWYRQTLGQGPEFLTYFQNEAQLEKSRLLSDRFSAERPKGSFSTLEIQRTEQGDSAMYLCASSRDFPTGELFFGEGSRLTVL.

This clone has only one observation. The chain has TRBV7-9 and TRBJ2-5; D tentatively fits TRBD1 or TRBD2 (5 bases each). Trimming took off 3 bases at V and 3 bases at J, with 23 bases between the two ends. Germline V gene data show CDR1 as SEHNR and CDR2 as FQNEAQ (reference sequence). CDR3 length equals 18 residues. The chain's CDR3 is CASSFRGVALDPEETQYF. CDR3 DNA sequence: TGTGCCAGCAGCTTTCGAGGGGTCGCTCTGGACCCAGAAGAGACCCAGTACTTC.